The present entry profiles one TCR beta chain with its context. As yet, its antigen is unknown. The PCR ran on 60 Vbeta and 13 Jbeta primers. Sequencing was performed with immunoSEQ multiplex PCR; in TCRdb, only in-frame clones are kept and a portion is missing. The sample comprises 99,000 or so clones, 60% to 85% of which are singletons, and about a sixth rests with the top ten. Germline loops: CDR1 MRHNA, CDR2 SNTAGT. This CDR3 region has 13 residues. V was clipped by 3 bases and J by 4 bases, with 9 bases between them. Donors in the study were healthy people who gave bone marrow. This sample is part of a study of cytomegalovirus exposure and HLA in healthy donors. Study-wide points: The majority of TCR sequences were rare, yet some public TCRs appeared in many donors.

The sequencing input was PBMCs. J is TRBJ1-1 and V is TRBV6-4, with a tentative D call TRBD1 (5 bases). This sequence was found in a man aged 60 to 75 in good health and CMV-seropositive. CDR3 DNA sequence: TGTGCCAGCAGTGAAGGGGCCCGCACTGAAGCTTTCTTT. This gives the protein CASSEGARTEAFF.